The rows below give T cell receptor beta chains drawn from one sample of a study of blood T cell repertoires in COVID-19. The protocol was immunoSEQ multiplex PCR, while the TCRdb copy is restricted to in-frame clones and leaves out a portion. The sample yields about 46,000 clones, more than 75% seen once. The sample comprised peripheral blood. These receptors came from a man aged 50 or older with active COVID-19. Each CDR3 is given with its conserved first and last residue. D genes are given only for firm matches. Rows give clone size only sometimes, using once, few, many, or a class for an expanded clone.

V,D,size,J,CDR3,DNA
TRBV7-8,TRBD2,NA,TRBJ2-1,CASSPSGASGGAGNEQFF,TGTGCCAGCAGCCCTTCGGGGGCTAGCGGGGGGGCGGGGAATGAGCAGTTCTTC
TRBV19,TRBD1,NA,TRBJ1-2,CASSIRTGSDGYTF,TGTGCCAGTAGTATAAGGACAGGGTCCGATGGCTACACCTTC
TRBV4-1,NA,NA,TRBJ1-5,CASSHRYGRVDQPQHF,TGCGCCAGCAGCCACAGGTATGGCAGGGTAGATCAGCCCCAGCATTTT
TRBV18,TRBD1,NA,TRBJ2-7,CASSPPGTGDLRSSF,TGTGCCAGCTCACCCCCCGGGACAGGAGACCTCCGTTCGAGCTTC
TRBV19,TRBD1,NA,TRBJ2-3,CASSQTGATDTQYF,TGTGCCAGTAGCCAAACAGGGGCCACAGATACGCAGTATTTT
TRBV4-3,TRBD1,NA,TRBJ2-7,CASSQENRGNDEQYF,TGCGCCAGCAGCCAAGAAAACAGGGGAAATGACGAGCAGTACTTC
TRBV19,NA,NA,TRBJ2-3,CASSTWTGTDTQYF,TGTGCCAGTAGTACCTGGACAGGCACAGATACGCAGTATTTT
TRBV19,TRBD1,NA,TRBJ1-2,CASSTTGTNYGYTF,TGTGCCAGTAGCACGACAGGGACAAACTATGGCTACACCTTC
TRBV6-6,NA,NA,TRBJ2-3,CASSMLSIADTQYF,TGTGCCAGCAGTATGCTCTCTATCGCAGATACGCAGTATTTT
TRBV5-4,TRBD2,NA,TRBJ2-3,CASSQGLAGATDTQYF,TGTGCCAGCAGCCAGGGACTAGCGGGGGCCACAGATACGCAGTATTTT
TRBV19,NA,NA,TRBJ1-5,CASNDRYSNQPQHF,TGTGCCAGTAATGACAGGTATAGCAATCAGCCCCAGCATTTT
TRBV12-3/TRBV12-4,NA,NA,TRBJ2-1,CASRGDGGNEQFF,TGTGCCAGCAGGGGAGACGGCGGGAATGAGCAGTTCTTC
TRBV6-2/TRBV6-3,TRBD2,NA,TRBJ2-7,CASSLWTSGTRPYEQYF,TGTGCCAGCAGCCTCTGGACTAGCGGGACCCGACCCTACGAGCAGTACTTC
TRBV28,TRBD2,NA,TRBJ2-7,CASSSAGGGSYEQYF,TGTGCCAGCAGTTCAGCGGGAGGGGGTTCCTACGAGCAGTACTTC
TRBV4-2,NA,NA,TRBJ1-4,CASSLETEDEKLFF,TGTGCCAGCAGCCTCGAGACGGAGGATGAAAAACTGTTTTTT
TRBV7-9,TRBD1,NA,TRBJ2-5,CASSSRQGEETQYF,TGTGCCAGCAGCTCCCGACAGGGTGAAGAGACCCAGTACTTC
TRBV27,TRBD2,NA,TRBJ2-3,CASSLGGRVDTQYF,TGTGCCAGCAGTTTGGGGGGGAGGGTAGATACGCAGTATTTT
TRBV3-1/TRBV3-2,NA,few,TRBJ2-3,CASSQDLAGDTQYF,TGTGCCAGCAGCCAAGATCTGGCAGGGGATACGCAGTATTTT
TRBV30,TRBD1,NA,TRBJ2-4,CACHRDRAFSAKNIQYF,TGTGCCTGCCACCGGGACAGGGCTTTCTCCGCCAAAAACATTCAGTACTTC
TRBV7-8,TRBD1,NA,TRBJ2-3,CASSLGQGVTDTQYF,TGTGCCAGCAGCTTAGGACAGGGGGTCACAGATACGCAGTATTTT
TRBV11-1,NA,NA,TRBJ2-7,CASSLGVYEQYF,TGTGCCAGCAGCTTAGGCGTGTACGAGCAGTACTTC
TRBV5-1,NA,NA,TRBJ2-5,CASSRALGEQETQYF,TGCGCCAGCAGCCGTGCCCTGGGAGAACAAGAGACCCAGTACTTC